The 26 T cell receptor beta chains presented below share a single source sample, sequenced in a study of cytomegalovirus exposure and HLA in healthy donors. This PCR relied on a set of 60 Vbeta primers and 13 Jbeta primers. This table comes from immunoSEQ multiplex PCR, and its TCRdb copy is limited to in-frame clones, with some not included. Among about 76,000 clones, about 76% were seen once, and the ten largest hold about 12%. The sample was PBMCs. The receptor source for this set is a male donor in good health and CMV-seropositive.

The V call is TRBV6-7, the J call TRBJ1-2; 9 nucleotides agree with TRBD1. TRBV6-7 is sorted into the ORF group, with uncertain function. V lost 5 bases to trimming and J lost 4 bases; unmatched junction nucleotides: 5. The CDR3 is made up of 14 amino acids. CDR3 protein: CASSAYRGPYGYTF. CDR3 bases: TGTGCCAGCAGTGCATACAGGGGGCCCTATGGCTACACCTTC.

In DNA form, the CDR3 reads TGTGCCATCAGTGAGGGAGGAACTAGCACAGATACGCAGTATTTT. Translated, it gives CAISEGGTSTDTQYF. The rearrangement uses TRBV10-3 and TRBJ2-3; D possibly corresponds to TRBD2 (5 bases). This CDR3 has 15 residues. The germline V gene has CDR1 ENHRY and CDR2 SYGVKD. Trimming removed 2 bases at V and 0 bases at J, with 9 bases between.

In the case of this clone: Other nucleotide sequences in the sample specify the same CDR3. The chain links TRBV7-9 to TRBJ1-2; D is undetermined. V lost 5 bases, J lost 6 bases, and 10 bases lay in between. This CDR3 region has 12 residues. Germline CDR1 is SEHNR and CDR2 is FQNEAQ (reference sequence). CDR3 protein: CASSLPGDGYTF. In nucleotides, the CDR3 is TGTGCCAGCAGCCTACCCGGGGATGGCTACACCTTC.

The chain carries TRBV6-5 and TRBJ1-1, with a weak D call TRBD1 (6 bases). CDR3 length: 14 amino acids. CDR1 and CDR2 (germline): MNHEY, SVGAGI. Deletions cut 2 bases from V and 6 bases from J, with 13 bases between. The CDR3 DNA follows: TGTGCCAGCAGTTACGTTAGGGGGGGCTCTGAAGCTTTCTTT. Its protein product is CASSYVRGGSEAFF.

This chain uses TRBV28 with TRBJ2-1, with 7 bases matching TRBD2. CDR1 is MDHEN, CDR2 SYDVKM, per germline. This CDR3 has 14 residues. V dropped 4 bases and J dropped 4; count of bases not matched to a gene: 4. CDR3 protein: CASSSTRGYNEQFF. The CDR3 DNA reads TGTGCCAGCAGTTCTACGCGGGGGTACAATGAGCAGTTCTTC.

This clone has only one observation. The rearrangement uses TRBV5-4 and TRBJ2-7, with TRBD2 matching over 11 bases. J lost 2 bases, V lost 4 bases, and 8 bases had no gene match. There are 16 residues in the CDR3. Per germline, CDR1 SGHNT and CDR2 YYREEE (reference sequence). The CDR3 protein is CASSIGLAGFTYEQYF. Here the CDR3 DNA reads TGTGCCAGCAGCATAGGACTAGCGGGTTTTACCTACGAGCAGTACTTC.

The chain is built from TRBV19 and TRBJ2-1, with TRBD1 matching 12 bases. The CDR3 runs 15 residues. Germline-derived CDR1 and CDR2 are LNHDA and SQIVND (reference sequence). With V trimmed by 6 bases and J by 7 bases, 7 bases remained unmatched. The CDR3 reads CASSTGTGGWNEQFF. CDR3 sequence (DNA): TGTGCCAGTAGCACCGGGACAGGGGGCTGGAATGAGCAGTTCTTC. Supplemented by reference TRBV19 and TRBJ2-1, the full variable domain reads DGGITQSPKYLFRKEGQNVTLSCEQNLNHDAMYWYRQDPGQGLRLIYYSQIVNDFQKGDIAEGYSVSREKKESFPLTVTSAQKNPTAFYLCASSTGTGGWNEQFFGPGTRLTVL.

V and J are TRBV5-4 and TRBJ2-2; tentatively, D is TRBD2 (6 bases). The CDR3 sequence is 16 residues long. The V end lost 2 bases, the J end lost 2 bases, and 13 bases lay between the germline ends. Germline V gene data show CDR1 as SGHNT and CDR2 as YYREEE (reference sequence). The CDR3 protein is CASSFGGPTNTGELFF. DNA for the CDR3: TGTGCCAGCAGCTTTGGAGGGCCTACCAACACCGGGGAGCTGTTTTTT.

CDR3 coding DNA: TGTGCCAGCAGCCGCGACAGAGCCACCGGGGAGCTGTTTTTT. Its translation is CASSRDRATGELFF. The rearrangement joins TRBV11-1 to TRBJ2-2; a possible D gene is TRBD1 (5 bases). Trimming removed 5 bases at V and 4 bases at J, with 11 bases between. The CDR3 has 14 amino acids. Germline assignment: CDR1 SGHAT and CDR2 FQDESV (reference sequence).

The CDR3: CASSLESNTEAFF. In DNA, the CDR3 is TGCGCCAGCAGCTTGGAGAGCAACACTGAAGCTTTCTTT. The chain carries TRBV5-1 and TRBJ1-1; D remains ambiguous. V dropped 0 bases and J dropped 2 bases, with 5 bases sitting between them. Germline V gene data show CDR1 as SGHRS and CDR2 as YFSETQ. CDR3 length equals 13 residues.

The chain couples TRBV2 to TRBJ2-7; 10 positions agree with TRBD2. The CDR3 totals 16 residues. The V segment lost 3 bases and the J segment 1 base; nucleotides outside the gene matches: 6. Germline assignment: CDR1 SNHLY and CDR2 FYNNEI. CDR3 nucleotide sequence: TGTGCCAGCAGTGAGTATAGGACTAGCGGATCCTACGAGCAGTACTTC. This encodes CASSEYRTSGSYEQYF.

The V gene is TRBV5-1, the J gene TRBJ1-6; the match to TRBD1 covers 7 bases. Germline V gives CDR1 SGHRS, CDR2 YFSETQ. This CDR3 spans 14 amino acids. Trimming cost V 4 bases and J 8 bases; bases outside gene matches: 6. CDR3 sequence: CASSVDRRDSPLHF. DNA of the CDR3: TGCGCCAGCAGCGTGGACAGGAGGGATTCACCCCTCCACTTT.

The count of this clone is one. The V gene is TRBV27, the J gene TRBJ2-1, with D possibly TRBD2 on 6 matching bases. Germline V gives CDR1 MNHEY, CDR2 SMNVEV (reference sequence). Trimming cost V 2 bases and J 5 bases, with 13 bases left between them. CDR3 length equals 15 residues. The CDR3 sequence is CASSLMGGGNNEQFF. The CDR3 DNA is TGTGCCAGCAGTTTAATGGGAGGAGGGAACAATGAGCAGTTCTTC.

As to this clone: The sample contains more than one DNA sequence encoding this CDR3. The V gene is TRBV5-1, the J gene TRBJ2-1; TRBD1 matches 8 bases. The V gene's germline CDR1 is SGHRS and CDR2 YFSETQ. After removal of 3 bases from V and 0 bases from J, the junction contained 2 bases not matched to a gene. The CDR3 has 15 residues. Written as DNA, the CDR3 is TGCGCCAGCAGCTCTACAGGGGGCTCCTACAATGAGCAGTTCTTC. It translates to CASSSTGGSYNEQFF.

V usage is TRBV7-9 and J usage is TRBJ1-5; D is undetermined. V lost 2 bases to trimming and J lost 3 bases, with 8 bases between them. Looked up from germline, CDR1 is SEHNR and CDR2 is FQNEAQ (reference sequence). CDR3 length equals 14 residues. The DNA for the CDR3 is TGTGCCAGCAGCTTAAGCGGGTTCAATCAGCCCCAGCATTTT. Translated: CASSLSGFNQPQHF.

This sequence joins TRBV5-1 and TRBJ2-3; 9 bases are shared with TRBD1. The trim removed 4 bases at V and 5 bases at J, leaving 5 bases unmatched. The germline gives CDR1 SGHRS, CDR2 YFSETQ. The CDR3 runs to 14 residues. CDR3 residues: CASSVGQGKDTQYF. DNA for the CDR3: TGCGCCAGCAGCGTGGGACAGGGAAAAGATACGCAGTATTTT.

J is TRBJ1-5 and V is TRBV27, with D unresolved. Trimming cost V 7 bases and J 5 bases, with 18 bases left between them. The CDR3 consists of 15 residues. CDR1 and CDR2 (germline): MNHEY, SMNVEV (reference sequence). Here the CDR3 reads CASTCETRWDQPQHF. The CDR3 bases are TGTGCCAGCACTTGTGAGACGCGGTGGGATCAGCCCCAGCATTTT.

This clone has just one count. Here the CDR3 DNA reads TGCGCCAGCAGACCAATGGGACAGTTAAATTCACCCCTCCACTTT. Translation gives CASRPMGQLNSPLHF. The chain links TRBV5-1 to TRBJ1-6, with 7 positions matching TRBD1. J lost 7 bases, V lost 5 bases, and 9 bases had no gene match. There are 15 residues in the CDR3. Germline CDR1 is SGHRS and CDR2 is YFSETQ.

J is TRBJ2-1 and V is TRBV9; the D gene is possibly TRBD2 (5 bases). Germline CDR1 is SGDLS and CDR2 is YYNGEE. The CDR3 covers 13 residues. V lost 6 bases to trimming and J lost 5 bases, with 12 bases between them. The CDR3 bases are TGTGCCAGCACCTTGCCGGGGAACAATGAGCAGTTCTTC. Translated, it gives CASTLPGNNEQFF.

The chain combines TRBV28 with TRBJ1-4; D is perhaps TRBD1 (5 bases). Trimming took 7 bases from V and 1 from J, leaving 10 bases between them. Per the germline V gene, CDR1 is MDHEN and CDR2 is SYDVKM. The CDR3 runs to 14 residues. The CDR3 spells CASTRGVTNEKLFF. Here the CDR3 DNA reads TGTGCCAGCACCCGGGGGGTAACTAATGAAAAACTGTTTTTT.

A single count supports this clone. The V call is TRBV5-1, the J call TRBJ2-1, with D perhaps matching TRBD1 (6 bases). Germline CDR1 is SGHRS and CDR2 is YFSETQ. There are 13 residues in the CDR3. Trimming stripped 7 bases from V and 10 bases from J, with 18 bases between. As DNA, the CDR3 is TGCGCCAGCGGACAGTCCGGGAAGGAAGAGCAGTTCTTC. Its protein product is CASGQSGKEEQFF.

V and J are TRBV18 and TRBJ1-1; D is unclear. In germline, CDR1 is KGHSH, CDR2 LQKENI. V was shortened by 0 bases and J by 4 bases, with 9 bases between the two germline ends. The CDR3 spans 14 residues. CDR3 coding DNA: TGTGCCAGCTCACCACCGGTGGCACCCACTGAAGCTTTCTTT. It is translated as CASSPPVAPTEAFF.

Here the CDR3 reads CASSLVVGANRPGRYEQYF. The CDR3 DNA reads TGCGCCAGCAGCTTGGTGGTAGGAGCCAACCGTCCCGGTCGCTACGAGCAGTACTTC. The rearrangement uses TRBV5-1 and TRBJ2-7; D ambiguous. V shed 0 bases and J shed 3 bases, with 25 bases lying between them. This CDR3 is built from 19 residues. The V gene's germline CDR1 is SGHRS and CDR2 YFSETQ.

This rearrangement joins TRBV5-4 to TRBJ1-2; tentative D call: TRBD1 (5 bases). Between the trimmed V and J ends, which lost 2 bases and 8 bases, there was a span of 13 bases. The CDR3 loop spans 13 amino acids. Germline V CDR1 and CDR2: SGHNT, YYREEE (reference sequence). The CDR3 loop is CASSFARVRGYTF. The CDR3 region has the DNA TGTGCCAGCAGCTTCGCCAGGGTGCGGGGCTACACCTTC.

The V and J genes are TRBV5-5 and TRBJ1-1; 7 nucleotides line up with TRBD1. The CDR3 is made up of 14 amino acids. V was pared by 4 bases and J by 9 bases, with 12 bases of the junction left unmatched. Germline V gene data show CDR1 as SGHKS and CDR2 as YYEKEE (reference sequence). The CDR3 DNA reads TGTGCCAGCAGCCGCACGAGGGACAGAATTCAAGCTTTCTTT. This translates into CASSRTRDRIQAFF. Drawing the rest from reference TRBV5-5 and TRBJ1-1, the complete variable domain is DAGVTQSPTHLIKTRGQQVTLRCSPISGHKSVSWYQQVLGQGPQFIFQYYEKEERGRGNFPDRFSARQFPNYSSELNVNALLLGDSALYLCASSRTRDRIQAFFGQGTRLTVV.

The chain recombines TRBV11-2 with TRBJ1-4, with D unclear. Trimming cost V 5 bases and J 3 bases, with 13 bases left between them. Germline V gives CDR1 SGHAT, CDR2 FQNNGV. The CDR3 is 15 amino acids. The CDR3 loop is CASSVTSFANEKLFF. In DNA form, the CDR3 reads TGTGCCAGCAGCGTTACGAGTTTTGCTAATGAAAAACTGTTTTTT.